The 19 T cell receptor beta chains presented below share a single source sample, sequenced in a study of graft-versus-host responses after intestinal transplantation (TCRdb year 2021). The sample's time point label, decoded: cells obtained before transplantation from donor or recipient. These receptors' targets are unknown. Receptors were amplified or captured by the immunoSEQ multiplex PCR assay. TCRdb retrieved this table from immuneACCESS and kept in-frame rearrangements only. Not all clones are present; in checked studies, unresolved V genes account for under half, and no reason is known for the remainder. In this sample the table shows tens of thousands of clones, just under 95% of which occur a single time. Around 0.5% of the sample is held by the ten biggest clonotypes. The sequenced sample was unstimulated CD8+ T cells sorted from spleen or lymph node cells, obtained before intestinal transplant. These TCRs come from a human donor who received an intestinal transplant.

The chain has TRBV11-2 and TRBJ2-3; no reliable D call. The CDR3 totals 13 residues. Germline-derived CDR1 and CDR2 are SGHAT and FQNNGV. The V and J ends lost 1 base and 0 bases respectively, with 2 bases between them. CDR3 protein: CASSLGSTDTQYF. CDR3 bases: TGTGCCAGCAGCTTAGGCAGCACAGATACGCAGTATTTT.

The chain combines TRBV27 with TRBJ1-2, with TRBD1 matching over 10 bases. V lost 6 bases to trimming and J lost 3 bases; unmatched junction nucleotides: 10. Germline-derived CDR1 and CDR2 are MNHEY and SMNVEV (reference sequence). The CDR3 is 16 residues long. CDR3 amino acids: CASSPLRDRGDYGYTF. DNA for the CDR3: TGTGCCAGCAGCCCACTCCGGGACAGGGGCGACTATGGCTACACCTTC.

This clone has a handful of counts. J is TRBJ1-4 and V is TRBV5-4; the D gene is possibly TRBD1 (5 bases). This CDR3 comprises 14 residues. V lost 9 bases to trimming and J lost 6 bases, with 18 bases between them. Germline values: CDR1 SGHNT, CDR2 YYREEE (reference sequence). The CDR3 bases are TGTGCCACAACCCGGCGACAGAACGATGAAAAACTGTTTTTT. Translation: CATTRRQNDEKLFF. The full variable domain, completed using reference TRBV5-4 and TRBJ1-4, is ETGVTQSPTHLIKTRGQQVTLRCSSQSGHNTVSWYQQALGQGPQFIFQYYREEENGRGNFPPRFSGLQFPNYSSELNVNALELDDSALYLCATTRRQNDEKLFFGSGTQLSVL.

The chain combines TRBV27 with TRBJ2-1, with 9 bases fitting TRBD2. V gave up 8 bases and J gave up 5 bases; unmatched junction bases: 10. This CDR3 is 15 amino acids long. Germline loops: CDR1 MNHEY, CDR2 SMNVEV (reference sequence). The CDR3, as DNA: TGTGCCAGCGGAAGACTAGCGGAGAAGCACAATGAGCAGTTCTTC. Translated, it gives CASGRLAEKHNEQFF.

V gene TRBV5-6 combines with J gene TRBJ2-6; D is perhaps TRBD1 or TRBD2 (5 bases each). Trimming stripped 2 bases from V and 0 bases from J, with 15 bases between. This CDR3 has 18 amino acids. From germline, CDR1 is SGHDT and CDR2 YYEEEE. CDR3 DNA: TGTGCCAGCAGCTTTGAGGGACGGACAATCTCTGGGGCCAACGTCCTGACTTTC. Translated: CASSFEGRTISGANVLTF.

This chain uses TRBV23-1 with TRBJ1-5; 8 bases are shared with TRBD1. TRBV23-1 is labeled an ORF, and its function is uncertain. This CDR3 spans 16 amino acids. V shed 0 bases, J shed 7 bases, and the junction held 8 bases outside the gene matches. For the CDR3, the DNA is TGCGCCAGCAGTCAATCGTTGACAGGGGACGGGCAGCCCCAGCATTTT. It translates to CASSQSLTGDGQPQHF.

The chain is built from TRBV2 and TRBJ2-1, with D perhaps matching TRBD1 (7 bases). Looked up from germline, CDR1 is SNHLY and CDR2 is FYNNEI. This CDR3 has 14 amino acids. V shed 6 bases and J shed 6 bases, with 15 bases lying between them. This CDR3 is CASSALQGGNEQFF. CDR3 DNA: TGTGCCAGCAGCGCCCTCCAGGGGGGCAATGAGCAGTTCTTC. The full variable domain, with the rest looked up from reference TRBV2 and TRBJ2-1, is EPEVTQTPSHQVTQMGQEVILRCVPISNHLYFYWYRQILGQKVEFLVSFYNNEISEKSEIFDDQFSVERPDGSNFTLKIRSTKLEDSAMYFCASSALQGGNEQFFGPGTRLTVL.

V gene TRBV7-9 combines with J gene TRBJ2-6; 8 nucleotides agree with TRBD2. The CDR3 covers 16 residues. Losses at the gene ends were 4 bases for V and 2 bases for J; bases not matched to a gene: 4. The germline V gene has CDR1 SEHNR and CDR2 FQNEAQ (reference sequence). CDR3 residues: CASSSKRGTGANVLTF. CDR3 nucleotides: TGTGCCAGCAGCTCGAAGCGGGGGACTGGGGCCAACGTCCTGACTTTC. The full variable domain, with the rest looked up from reference TRBV7-9 and TRBJ2-6, is DTGVSQNPRHKITKRGQNVTFRCDPISEHNRLYWYRQTLGQGPEFLTYFQNEAQLEKSRLLSDRFSAERPKGSFSTLEIQRTEQGDSAMYLCASSSKRGTGANVLTFGAGSRLTVL.

This clone is medium-sized (0.01 to 0.1%) in the sample. This chain links TRBV21-1 with TRBJ1-3; the tabulated D call, TRBD1, remains unverified against the DNA. TRBV21-1 is a known pseudogene. This CDR3 is built from 15 residues. CDR3 DNA sequence: TGTGCCAGCAGCAAAGTGACAAGCTCTGGAAACACCATATATTTT. Translated: CASSKVTSSGNTIYF.

V and J are TRBV4-2 and TRBJ2-1; 10 nucleotides match TRBD2. This CDR3 spans 17 amino acids. J was trimmed by 1 base and V by 5 bases; bases with no gene match: 8. The V gene's germline CDR1 is LGHNA and CDR2 YNFKEQ. This CDR3 reads CASSDELAGGSYNEQFF. In DNA, the CDR3 is TGTGCCAGCAGCGATGAATTAGCGGGAGGATCCTACAATGAGCAGTTCTTC.

The gene calls are TRBV12-2 and TRBJ2-4; the table's D call of TRBD2 was not tested on the DNA. TRBV12-2 is assigned pseudogene status. The CDR3 runs to 16 residues. The CDR3 spells CASRFILETSKNIQYF. CDR3 DNA: TGTGCAAGTCGCTTTATTCTGGAGACGAGCAAAAACATTCAGTACTTC.

The chain uses TRBV30 and TRBJ1-1; 10 nucleotides align to TRBD1. Trimming removed 2 bases from V and 3 bases from J; junction bases left unmatched: 6. The germline gives CDR1 GTSNPN, CDR2 SVGIG (reference sequence). The CDR3 has 15 amino acids. As DNA, the CDR3 is TGTGCCTGGAGTATGTTGGGACAGGGGTACACTGAAGCTTTCTTT. It is translated as CAWSMLGQGYTEAFF. The complete variable domain, with remaining parts taken from reference TRBV30 and TRBJ1-1, reads SQTIHQWPATLVQPVGSPLSLECTVEGTSNPNLYWYRQAAGRGLQLLFYSVGIGQISSEVPQNLSASRPQDRQFILSSKKLLLSDSGFYLCAWSMLGQGYTEAFFGQGTRLTVV.

V usage is TRBV4-1 and J usage is TRBJ1-1; possible D gene TRBD1, 5 bases. Germline lookup yields CDR1 MGHRA and CDR2 YSYEKL. The CDR3 length is 17 residues. The V gene lost 7 bases and the J gene lost 1 base, with 22 bases spanning the gap. This CDR3 reads CASTRGISSFSNTEAFF. CDR3 DNA sequence: TGCGCCAGCACCCGGGGGATATCCAGCTTTTCGAACACTGAAGCTTTCTTT.

This sequence joins TRBV27 and TRBJ1-1, with TRBD1 as a possible D gene (5 bases). The CDR3 is made up of 17 amino acids. The V gene's germline CDR1 is MNHEY and CDR2 SMNVEV (reference sequence). V was pared by 0 bases and J by 2 bases, with 16 bases between. CDR3 nucleotides: TGTGCCAGCAGTTTATCCTATGGGGCCTTCCAAAACACTGAAGCTTTCTTT. This translates into CASSLSYGAFQNTEAFF.

The chain recombines TRBV5-6 with TRBJ1-4, with D unresolved. Germline V gives CDR1 SGHDT, CDR2 YYEEEE. This CDR3 region has 14 residues. V was pared by 3 bases and J by 8 bases, with 14 bases between. CDR3 coding DNA: TGTGCCAGCAGCTGGGGAACAGCTGGGGAAAAACTGTTTTTT. This gives the protein CASSWGTAGEKLFF.

The gene calls are TRBV5-1 and TRBJ2-5; D perhaps matches TRBD1 (5 bases). Germline CDR1 reads SGHRS; CDR2 reads YFSETQ. The V gene lost 3 bases and the J gene lost 5 bases, with 23 bases spanning the gap. The CDR3 is made up of 17 amino acids. The CDR3 DNA reads TGCGCCAGCAGCTCCGATCAGAGATTACCAGGGTTGGAGACCCAGTACTTC. This codes for CASSSDQRLPGLETQYF.

The chain has TRBV13 and TRBJ2-7; D is unclear. Germline CDR1 reads PRHDT; CDR2 reads FYEKMQ (reference sequence). The CDR3 extends over 11 amino acids. Trimming removed 5 bases at V and 3 bases at J, with 5 bases between. The CDR3 DNA reads TGTGCCAGCAGCAACAGCTACGAGCAGTACTTC. The encoded protein is CASSNSYEQYF.

The rearrangement joins TRBV11-1 to TRBJ2-7, with D possibly matching TRBD1 (6 bases). Trimming stripped 0 bases from V and 1 base from J, with 10 bases between. Germline CDR1 SGHAT, CDR2 FQDESV (reference sequence). The CDR3 runs to 15 residues. The CDR3 nucleotides are TGTGCCAGCAGCTTAGCCAGAAGGGGGTCCTACGAGCAGTACTTC. Its protein product is CASSLARRGSYEQYF.

The chain links TRBV13 to TRBJ2-7; D uncertain. V shed 3 bases and J shed 2 bases, with 8 bases lying between them. CDR3 length: 13 amino acids. Per germline, CDR1 PRHDT and CDR2 FYEKMQ (reference sequence). This CDR3 reads CASSLRPAYEQYF. The CDR3 DNA reads as TGTGCCAGCAGCTTGAGACCCGCCTACGAGCAGTACTTC.